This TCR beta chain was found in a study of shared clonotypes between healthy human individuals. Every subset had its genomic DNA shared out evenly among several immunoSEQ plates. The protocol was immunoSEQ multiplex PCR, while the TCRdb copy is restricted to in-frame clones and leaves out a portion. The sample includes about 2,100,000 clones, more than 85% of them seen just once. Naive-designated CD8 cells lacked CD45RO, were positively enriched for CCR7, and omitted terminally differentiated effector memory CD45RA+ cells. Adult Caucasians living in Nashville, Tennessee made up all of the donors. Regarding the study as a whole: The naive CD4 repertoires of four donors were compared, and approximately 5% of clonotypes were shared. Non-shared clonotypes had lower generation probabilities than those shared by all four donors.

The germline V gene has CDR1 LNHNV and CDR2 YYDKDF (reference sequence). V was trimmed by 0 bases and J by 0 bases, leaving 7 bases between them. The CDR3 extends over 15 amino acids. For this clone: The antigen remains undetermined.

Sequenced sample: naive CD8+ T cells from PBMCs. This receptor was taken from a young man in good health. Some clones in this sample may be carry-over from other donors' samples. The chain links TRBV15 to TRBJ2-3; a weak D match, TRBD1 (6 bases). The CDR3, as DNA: TGTGCCACCAGCAGAGATCAGGGGAGCACAGATACGCAGTATTTT. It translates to CATSRDQGSTDTQYF.